This T cell receptor (beta chain) is from a study of blood T cell repertoires in COVID-19. The length of the CDR3 is 13 residues. CDR1 is LGHNA and CDR2 is YSLEER in the germline V gene. Patients of the Seattle cohort, enrolled during active infection, were followed longitudinally. Original processing methods: Quantification of nucleated cells was approximated via reference gene primer amplification. Profiling relied on immunoSEQ multiplex PCR, and the TCRdb table lists in-frame clones only, not all of them. V and J calls and clone size follow that table, whereas D and trimming were derived from the DNA. Here the sample spans 65,000 to 85,000 clones, 75% to 90% being singletons.

V is TRBV4-3 and J is TRBJ2-5, with D perhaps matching TRBD2 (6 bases). Matching the DNA end better, TRBJ2-7 makes the J call doubtful. The sequenced sample consisted of peripheral blood. The origin of this receptor is an elderly man with COVID-19, enrolled during active disease. In DNA, the CDR3 is TGCGCCAGCAGCCAACGGGAGTCCTACGAGCAGTACTTC. Translating it yields CASSQRESYEQYF.